One sample yielded the 26 T cell receptor beta chains listed below, sequenced in a study of blood T cell repertoires in COVID-19. Libraries were prepared by immunoSEQ multiplex PCR; TCRdb keeps only in-frame clonotypes and omits some of them. The sample has 200,000 to 300,000 clones, approximately 88% seen once. The specimen was PBMCs or T cells enriched from blood (not recorded which). These receptors came from a woman in her thirties or forties with acute COVID-19.

This clone is a singleton in its sample. The chain uses TRBV12-5 and TRBJ1-4; no clear D. CDR1 is LGHNT and CDR2 is FRNRAP in the germline V gene. V was shortened by 0 bases and J by 8 bases, with 16 bases between the two germline ends. The CDR3 is 16 amino acids. CDR3 amino acids: CASGLVLGHLGEKLFF. The CDR3 DNA reads TGTGCTAGTGGTTTGGTACTAGGCCATCTCGGGGAAAAACTGTTTTTT.

This clone was observed once. This CDR3 reads CASSRRAGEQYF. CDR3 nucleotide sequence: TGTGCCAGCAGCCGAAGAGCCGGGGAGCAGTACTTC. The chain employs TRBV7-9 and TRBJ2-7; no reliable D call. CDR1 and CDR2 from the germline V gene are SEHNR and FQNEAQ (reference sequence). The CDR3 spans 12 residues. Trimming shortened V by 5 bases and J by 7 bases, and 12 bases separated the two germline ends.

V usage is TRBV19 and J usage is TRBJ1-2, with 7 bases lining up with TRBD1. This CDR3 region has 17 residues. Germline trimming cut 5 bases from V and 4 bases from J; bases unmatched to any gene: 16. From germline, CDR1 is LNHDA and CDR2 SQIVND (reference sequence). The CDR3 sequence: CASSDPGQSFVGYGYTF. The CDR3 DNA is TGTGCCAGTAGTGATCCGGGACAGAGCTTTGTGGGCTATGGCTACACCTTC.

V usage is TRBV11-3 and J usage is TRBJ1-6; D is uncertain. Trimming took 5 bases from V and 8 from J, leaving 16 bases between them. Germline V gene data show CDR1 as SGHNT and CDR2 as YENEEA. This CDR3 has 15 residues. CDR3: CASSPRREGHSPLHF. The CDR3 DNA follows: TGTGCCAGCAGCCCACGACGCGAGGGCCATTCACCCCTCCACTTT.

The CDR3 DNA reads TGTGCCAGTAGTATAGTGGGAGGCCCAGATGAGCAGTTCTTC. Translation gives CASSIVGGPDEQFF. The V call is TRBV19, the J call TRBJ2-1; D is perhaps TRBD2 (6 bases). This CDR3 contains 14 residues. The germline CDR1 and CDR2 sequences are LNHDA and SQIVND (reference sequence). Between the trimmed V and J ends, which lost 1 base and 8 bases, there was a span of 12 bases.

V gene TRBV11-2 combines with J gene TRBJ2-5; D unresolved. Germline CDR1 is SGHAT and CDR2 is FQNNGV. V was shortened by 5 bases and J by 5 bases, with 6 bases between the two germline ends. This CDR3 spans 11 amino acids. The CDR3 loop reads CASSLYETQYF. DNA of the CDR3: TGTGCCAGCAGCCTGTATGAGACCCAGTACTTC. Supplemented by reference TRBV11-2 and TRBJ2-5, the full variable domain reads EAGVAQSPRYKIIEKRQSVAFWCNPISGHATLYWYQQILGQGPKLLIQFQNNGVVDDSQLPKDRFSAERLKGVDSTLKIQPAKLEDSAVYLCASSLYETQYFGPGTRLLVL.

This sequence joins TRBV30 and TRBJ1-5; D might be TRBD1 (6 bases). Germline assignment: CDR1 GTSNPN and CDR2 SVGIG (reference sequence). V lost 0 bases, J lost 6 bases, and 12 bases lay in between. The CDR3 spans 14 residues. CDR3 bases: TGTGCCTGGAGTGTGGGCAGGGGATTTCAGCCCCAGCATTTT. Protein: CAWSVGRGFQPQHF.

V is TRBV19 and J is TRBJ2-6; D is uncertain. This CDR3 has 15 amino acids. V was clipped by 4 bases and J by 4 bases, with 11 bases between them. Germline CDR1 reads LNHDA; CDR2 reads SQIVND (reference sequence). Here the CDR3 DNA reads TGTGCCAGTAGTACTATGTCCGCCGGGGCCAACGTCCTGACTTTC. Protein sequence: CASSTMSAGANVLTF.

The chain is built from TRBV28 and TRBJ2-7; 7 bases fit TRBD2. The CDR3 contains 15 residues. Germline lookup yields CDR1 MDHEN and CDR2 SYDVKM. Trimming took 6 bases from V and 0 from J; bases not matched to a gene: 8. The CDR3 is CASSSTGLSSYEQYF. DNA of the CDR3: TGTGCCAGCAGCTCAACGGGACTATCCTCCTACGAGCAGTACTTC.

This sequence joins TRBV12-3 or TRBV12-4 and TRBJ1-2, with TRBD1 identical over 8 bases. The CDR3 is 13 amino acids. J was trimmed by 7 bases and V by 4 bases; bases with no gene match: 5. The CDR3 nucleotides read TGTGCCAGCAGTTCTCAGGGGGCGCTTGGCTACACCTTC. Translating it yields CASSSQGALGYTF.

The rearrangement links TRBV7-2 to TRBJ2-5; D call uncertain. CDR1 is SGHTA and CDR2 is FQGNSA in the germline V gene. V shed 1 base and J shed 0 bases, with 15 bases lying between them. CDR3 length: 17 residues. CDR3 DNA sequence: TGTGCCAGCAGCTTAGGCTGGCCCCCTTCGTACCAAGAGACCCAGTACTTC. This codes for CASSLGWPPSYQETQYF. Filled out from reference TRBV7-2 and TRBJ2-5, the complete variable domain reads GAGVSQSPSNKVTEKGKDVELRCDPISGHTALYWYRQSLGQGLEFLIYFQGNSAPDKSGLPSDRFSAERTGGSVSTLTIQRTQQEDSAVYLCASSLGWPPSYQETQYFGPGTRLLVL.

This clone occurred a few times. CDR3 coding DNA: TGTGCCTGGAGTGTCTTCGGGGGGGGCGAAGCTTTCTTT. Protein sequence: CAWSVFGGGEAFF. This chain uses TRBV30 with TRBJ1-1; possible D gene TRBD1, 6 bases. The CDR3 consists of 13 residues. Germline CDR1 reads GTSNPN; CDR2 reads SVGIG (reference sequence). Between the trimmed V and J ends, which lost 0 bases and 8 bases, there was a span of 13 bases. Filled out from reference TRBV30 and TRBJ1-1, the complete variable domain reads SQTIHQWPATLVQPVGSPLSLECTVEGTSNPNLYWYRQAAGRGLQLLFYSVGIGQISSEVPQNLSASRPQDRQFILSSKKLLLSDSGFYLCAWSVFGGGEAFFGQGTRLTVV.

This CDR3 reads CASSLEGLISYNEQFF. CDR3 coding DNA: TGCGCCAGCAGCTTGGAAGGACTCATCTCCTACAATGAGCAGTTCTTC. The V and J genes are TRBV5-1 and TRBJ2-1; the D gene is possibly TRBD2 (5 bases). The CDR3 has 16 residues. V was clipped by 0 bases and J by 0 bases, with 10 bases between them. Per the germline V gene, CDR1 is SGHRS and CDR2 is YFSETQ.

The chain links TRBV28 to TRBJ1-6, with unresolved D. Germline V gene sequence: CDR1 MDHEN, CDR2 SYDVKM. The V gene lost 2 bases and the J gene lost 0 bases, with 11 bases spanning the gap. The CDR3 length is 17 residues. Here the CDR3 reads CASSLPLGSSYNSPLHF. CDR3 nucleotides: TGTGCCAGCAGTTTACCGCTCGGGAGCTCCTATAATTCACCCCTCCACTTT.

This clone has just a few counts. The chain recombines TRBV24-1 with TRBJ2-1; 8 nucleotides match TRBD1. The CDR3 has 18 residues. Trimming removed 2 bases from V and 7 bases from J; junction bases left unmatched: 15. The V gene's germline CDR1 is KGHDR and CDR2 SFDVKD. The DNA of the CDR3 is TGTGCCACCAGTGATTCCGGACAGGGCAGAAATTGGGTGAATGAGCAGTTCTTC. Protein product: CATSDSGQGRNWVNEQFF.

There are a few counts of this clone. The V and J genes are TRBV6-5 and TRBJ2-7; 7 bases agree with TRBD1. J was trimmed by 3 bases and V by 10 bases; bases with no gene match: 12. Germline lookup yields CDR1 MNHEY and CDR2 SVGAGI. The CDR3 consists of 14 residues. This chain's CDR3 is CATTLTGAVYEQYV. Written as DNA, the CDR3 is TGTGCCACTACACTAACAGGGGCTGTCTACGAGCAGTACGTC.

This clone was seen only once. The chain employs TRBV30 and TRBJ1-5; D is ambiguous. Germline CDR1 reads GTSNPN; CDR2 reads SVGIG (reference sequence). V dropped 3 bases and J dropped 4 bases, with 10 bases sitting between them. The CDR3 is made up of 13 amino acids. The CDR3 reads CAWSRRINQPQHF. The CDR3 DNA reads as TGTGCCTGGAGCCGGCGGATAAATCAGCCCCAGCATTTT.

The rearrangement links TRBV6-5 to TRBJ2-5; the match to TRBD2 covers 9 bases. The J segment lost 5 bases and the V segment lost 10 bases, leaving 8 bases of the junction unmatched. Per germline, CDR1 MNHEY and CDR2 SVGAGI. The CDR3 runs to 13 residues. The CDR3 reads CATRDLAGETQYF. The CDR3 DNA follows: TGTGCCACGAGGGACCTAGCGGGGGAGACCCAGTACTTC.

This clone was counted once. This chain links TRBV30 with TRBJ1-5; perhaps TRBD1 as D (5 bases). Germline V gene data show CDR1 as GTSNPN and CDR2 as SVGIG (reference sequence). The V end lost 3 bases, the J end lost 6 bases, and 21 bases lay between the germline ends. This CDR3 spans 16 amino acids. CDR3 nucleotide sequence: TGTGCCTGGAGCGCGGCGTTGTGGGAGGGGAGTCAGCCCCAGCATTTT. Protein: CAWSAALWEGSQPQHF. The full variable domain, with the rest looked up from reference TRBV30 and TRBJ1-5, is SQTIHQWPATLVQPVGSPLSLECTVEGTSNPNLYWYRQAAGRGLQLLFYSVGIGQISSEVPQNLSASRPQDRQFILSSKKLLLSDSGFYLCAWSAALWEGSQPQHFGDGTRLSIL.

The V and J genes are TRBV28 and TRBJ1-1; no definite D call. V lost 5 bases, J lost 4 bases, and 17 bases lay in between. Germline values: CDR1 MDHEN, CDR2 SYDVKM. The CDR3 sequence is 15 residues long. CDR3 DNA sequence: TGTGCCAGCAGTCCCCCCGGCAGGTTCGGCACTGAAGCTTTCTTT. It translates to CASSPPGRFGTEAFF.

The chain joins TRBV21-1 to TRBJ1-2. TRBV21-1 is a pseudogene locus. The CDR3 is made up of 17 amino acids. In DNA form, the CDR3 reads TGTGCCAGCAGCTCAAACTGGGGGGAGGGACGGCCCTATGGCTACACCTTC. This encodes CASSSNWGEGRPYGYTF.

The rearrangement uses TRBV7-2 and TRBJ2-3; 7 bases fit TRBD2. This CDR3 is built from 15 residues. The trim removed 2 bases at V and 8 bases at J, leaving 10 bases unmatched. Germline V CDR1 and CDR2: SGHTA, FQGNSA. The CDR3 reads CASSLFSAGAVTQYF. The CDR3 bases are TGTGCCAGCAGCTTATTCTCCGCGGGAGCTGTTACGCAGTATTTT.

This clone has more than one count but fewer than ten. The CDR3 loop is CASRAGNTEAFF. Written as DNA, the CDR3 is TGTGCCAGCAGAGCGGGTAACACTGAAGCTTTCTTT. The V gene is TRBV27, the J gene TRBJ1-1; unclear D gene. Germline CDR1 is MNHEY and CDR2 is SMNVEV (reference sequence). The CDR3 contains 12 residues. Trimming removed 6 bases at V and 2 bases at J, with 7 bases between.

The CDR3 protein is CAWSRRSNSPLHF. The CDR3, as DNA: TGTGCCTGGAGTCGTAGGAGTAATTCACCCCTCCACTTT. The rearrangement links TRBV30 to TRBJ1-6; D is unresolved. The V gene lost 2 bases and the J gene lost 6 bases, with 8 bases spanning the gap. This CDR3 has 13 residues. Per germline, CDR1 GTSNPN and CDR2 SVGIG (reference sequence). Combining the CDR3 with reference TRBV30 and TRBJ1-6 gives the whole variable domain SQTIHQWPATLVQPVGSPLSLECTVEGTSNPNLYWYRQAAGRGLQLLFYSVGIGQISSEVPQNLSASRPQDRQFILSSKKLLLSDSGFYLCAWSRRSNSPLHFGNGTRLTVT.

On this clone: The same CDR3 can be traced to other DNA sequences in this sample. The CDR3: CASSPSGSSYNEQFF. The CDR3 DNA follows: TGTGCCAGCTCACCTAGCGGGAGCTCCTACAATGAGCAGTTCTTC. The rearrangement links TRBV18 to TRBJ2-1, with TRBD2 matching over 9 bases. There are 15 residues in the CDR3. The junction had 0 bases not matched to a gene; V was cut back by 3 bases and J by 0 bases. The germline gives CDR1 KGHSH, CDR2 LQKENI.

This clone was counted once. The chain uses TRBV29-1 and TRBJ2-3, with TRBD2 matching over 11 bases. The J segment lost 1 base and the V segment lost 1 base, leaving 7 bases of the junction unmatched. Germline V CDR1 and CDR2: SQVTM, ANQGSEA. The CDR3 has 17 amino acids. The CDR3, as DNA: TGCAGCGTTGAAGGGACAGGGACTAGCGGAGGCACAGATACGCAGTATTTT. Translation: CSVEGTGTSGGTDTQYF.